This T cell receptor (beta chain) comes out of a study of T cell clusters in autoimmune cytopenias. Study-wide points: Physiological T cell clusters of healthy donors were apparently absent in primary autoimmune cytopenia patients. TRB repertoire shifts in secondary cytopenia and chronic lymphocytic leukemia mostly reflected lymphoma, not autoimmunity.

Tens of thousands of genome equivalents of blood DNA were amplified for TRB. With regard to this clonotype: Its antigen is not identified.

The CDR3 length is 14 residues. Germline assignment: CDR1 SGHDT and CDR2 YYEEEE. TRB rearrangements were amplified by touch-down multiplex PCR with mixed TRB-A/B primers. From its re-call of the multiplex PCR reads, TCRdb lists each CDR3 protein once, without DNA. The listing contains around 2,400 distinct CDR3 sequences. The V call is TRBV5-6, the J call TRBJ2-7; TCRdb picks TRBD2, but there is no DNA to check that call. What was sequenced was peripheral blood. The receptor was isolated from a human donor with an autoimmune cytopenia or autoimmune hepatitis (not recorded which). CDR3 residues: CASSSRLAGTEQYF.